The 7 T cell receptor beta chains listed next were all sequenced from one sample in a study of identical twins' blood T cells. A single record per CDR3 protein comes from TCRdb applying MiXCR to the 5' RACE reads. The sample has a few hundred thousand distinct CDR3 sequences, roughly 27% seen once. The sequencing input was PBMCs. The receptors here all came from a woman aged 18-55 years in good health.

Ten or more counts support this clonotype. V usage is TRBV27 and J usage is TRBJ2-1, with 8 bases fitting TRBD2. With V trimmed by 3 bases and J by 6 bases, 10 bases remained unmatched. Germline lookup yields CDR1 MNHEY and CDR2 SMNVEV (reference sequence). The CDR3 runs 16 residues. The CDR3 is CASSLERERSSNEQFF. The DNA for the CDR3 is TGTGCCAGCAGTTTGGAGCGGGAGCGATCGTCCAATGAGCAGTTCTTC.

This clonotype was counted a few times. This sequence joins TRBV7-9 and TRBJ1-2, with D perhaps matching TRBD1 (6 bases). The length of the CDR3 is 13 residues. Germline lookup yields CDR1 SEHNR and CDR2 FQNEAQ (reference sequence). Trimming shortened V by 5 bases and J by 3 bases, and 10 bases separated the two germline ends. Here the CDR3 reads CASSLWTDYGYTF. The CDR3 region has the DNA TGTGCCAGCAGCCTGTGGACAGACTATGGCTACACCTTC. The whole variable domain, remainder taken from reference TRBV7-9 and TRBJ1-2, is DTGVSQNPRHKITKRGQNVTFRCDPISEHNRLYWYRQTLGQGPEFLTYFQNEAQLEKSRLLSDRFSAERPKGSFSTLEIQRTEQGDSAMYLCASSLWTDYGYTFGSGTRLTVV.

This clonotype was detected ten times or more. This chain connects TRBV19 to TRBJ2-7; D is perhaps TRBD2 (5 bases). The germline V gene has CDR1 LNHDA and CDR2 SQIVND (reference sequence). The CDR3 has 13 residues. V dropped 6 bases and J dropped 0 bases, with 9 bases sitting between them. Written as DNA, the CDR3 is TGTGCCAGTAGCTGGAGGAGCTCCTACGAGCAGTACTTC. Translating gives CASSWRSSYEQYF.

This chain joins TRBV20-1 and TRBJ1-2; no clear D gene. V dropped 0 bases and J dropped 7 bases, with 12 bases sitting between them. The CDR3 covers 13 residues. Per germline, CDR1 DFQATT and CDR2 SNEGSKA (reference sequence). CDR3 sequence (DNA): TGCAGTGCTAGAGATGAGGGAGGGAGTGGCTACACCTTC. Its protein is CSARDEGGSGYTF.

This clonotype came up a few times. The germline gene is not matched at one end of the junction; a read error may be the cause. The chain carries TRBV12-3 or TRBV12-4 and TRBJ1-5; D remains ambiguous. The CDR3 spans 14 residues. CDR3 sequence: CASSPTGSNHPQHF. The CDR3 nucleotides are TGTGCCAGCAGCCCCACGGGATCCAATCATCCCCAGCATTTT.

The chain is built from TRBV6-2 or TRBV6-3 and TRBJ2-1; 13 positions match TRBD2. The ends lost 5 bases at V and 3 bases at J; junction bases unmatched: 10. Germline V gives CDR1 MNHEY, CDR2 SVGEGT. The CDR3 contains 18 residues. In DNA form, the CDR3 reads TGTGCCAGCAGTCCCGGGACTAGCGGGATTTTCTACTACAATGAGCAGTTCTTC. Protein sequence: CASSPGTSGIFYYNEQFF.

To note about this clonotype: A much larger clone differs from this one at a single base, so this may be a read error. The rearrangement joins TRBV12-3 or TRBV12-4 to TRBJ2-2, with D perhaps TRBD1 (5 bases). The CDR3 has 14 amino acids. Trimming left V 4 bases short and J 9 bases short, with 15 bases between. CDR3 in DNA: TGTGCCAGCAGTTACCAGGGTTGGACCAGGGAGCTGTTTTTT. This encodes CASSYQGWTRELFF.